This T cell receptor (beta chain) originates from a study of T cell changes during pregnancy in multiple sclerosis. From germline, CDR1 is GTSNPN and CDR2 SVGIG (reference sequence). The CDR3 runs 15 residues. Trimming pared 3 bases from V and 7 bases from J, leaving 18 bases between. Produced via immunoSEQ multiplex PCR; TCRdb's table is partial and in-frame only. The sample has some 110,000 clones, approximately 90% seen once; the top ten hold more than 1.5%. The sequence was collected from a female donor with multiple sclerosis, enrolled in a pregnancy study. V usage is TRBV30 and J usage is TRBJ1-4, with D possibly matching TRBD1 (6 bases). This specimen consisted of peripheral blood, obtained in the third trimester of pregnancy. The CDR3 here is CAWSQGGGISEKLFF. CDR3 nucleotides: TGTGCCTGGAGCCAGGGAGGGGGAATTAGTGAAAAACTGTTTTTT.